The clone carrying this T cell receptor beta chain was detected only a few times. No antigen is known for it. The data stem from a study of CD8 T cells in ankylosing spondylitis. Overall study findings and caveats: Matched ankylosing spondylitis synovial fluid reportedly contained a significantly enriched population of disease-linked clones. There was a TCR beta motif, made of several highly homologous variants, that appeared characteristic of ankylosing spondylitis blood.

The V gene lost 3 bases and the J gene lost 9 bases, with 12 bases spanning the gap. The CDR3 covers 13 residues. Germline-derived CDR1 and CDR2 are MDHEN and SYDVKM. Researchers built TCR beta libraries using quantitative 5'-RACE with molecular barcodes. In TCRdb, the 5' RACE reads were re-called with MiXCR into one record per CDR3 protein. The data show around 250,000 distinct CDR3 sequences, roughly a tenth seen once. This TCR was sampled from a male donor with ankylosing spondylitis or in good health (not recorded which). Sequenced input: blood, either unsorted or a sorted T cell fraction (not recorded which). The chain combines TRBV28 with TRBJ2-1; D not certain. The CDR3 loop is CASSFIGAGEQFF. The DNA for the CDR3 is TGTGCCAGCAGTTTCATAGGAGCTGGTGAGCAGTTCTTC.